This T cell receptor beta chain was recovered during a study of blood T cell repertoires in COVID-19. As for the study in general: PBMCs, B-cell-depleted T cells, or T cells provided the cDNA or gDNA that made up the material.

The CDR3 is 15 residues long. V lost 5 bases, J lost 5 bases, and 10 bases stayed unmatched. The germline V gene encodes CDR1 LNHNV and CDR2 YYDKDF (reference sequence). As handled by the study authors: Amplification of reference gene primers provided the estimated nucleated cell counts. Using immunoSEQ multiplex PCR, the repertoire was profiled, and TCRdb retains in-frame clones only, with some absent. V, J and clone size are those of that table, while D and trimming were read from the DNA. The table lists approximately 280,000 clones, around nine tenths of them singletons. Sequenced sample: peripheral blood. V and J are TRBV15 and TRBJ1-2; 8 bases match TRBD1. The receptor was isolated from a man aged 40-49 years with acute or convalescent COVID-19. This chain's CDR3 is CATSPYPGQDYGYTF. The CDR3 nucleotides are TGTGCCACCAGCCCTTACCCGGGACAGGATTATGGCTACACCTTC. The whole variable domain, filled in from reference TRBV15 and TRBJ1-2, reads DAMVIQNPRYQVTQFGKPVTLSCSQTLNHNVMYWYQQKSSQAPKLLFHYYDKDFNNEADTPDNFQSRRPNTSFCFLDIRSPGLGDTAMYLCATSPYPGQDYGYTFGSGTRLTVV.